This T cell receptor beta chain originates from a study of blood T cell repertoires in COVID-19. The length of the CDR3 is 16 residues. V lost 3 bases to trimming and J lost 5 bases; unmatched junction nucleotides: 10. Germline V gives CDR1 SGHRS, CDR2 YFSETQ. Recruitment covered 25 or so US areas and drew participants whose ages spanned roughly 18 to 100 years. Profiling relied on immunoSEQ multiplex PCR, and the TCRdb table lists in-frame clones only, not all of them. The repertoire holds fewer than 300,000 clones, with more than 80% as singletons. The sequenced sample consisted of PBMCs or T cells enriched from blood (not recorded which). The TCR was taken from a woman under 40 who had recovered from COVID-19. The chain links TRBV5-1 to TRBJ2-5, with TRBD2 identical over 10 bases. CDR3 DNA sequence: TGCGCCAGCAGCTCTAGACTAGCGGGTGGATATGAGACCCAGTACTTC. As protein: CASSSRLAGGYETQYF.